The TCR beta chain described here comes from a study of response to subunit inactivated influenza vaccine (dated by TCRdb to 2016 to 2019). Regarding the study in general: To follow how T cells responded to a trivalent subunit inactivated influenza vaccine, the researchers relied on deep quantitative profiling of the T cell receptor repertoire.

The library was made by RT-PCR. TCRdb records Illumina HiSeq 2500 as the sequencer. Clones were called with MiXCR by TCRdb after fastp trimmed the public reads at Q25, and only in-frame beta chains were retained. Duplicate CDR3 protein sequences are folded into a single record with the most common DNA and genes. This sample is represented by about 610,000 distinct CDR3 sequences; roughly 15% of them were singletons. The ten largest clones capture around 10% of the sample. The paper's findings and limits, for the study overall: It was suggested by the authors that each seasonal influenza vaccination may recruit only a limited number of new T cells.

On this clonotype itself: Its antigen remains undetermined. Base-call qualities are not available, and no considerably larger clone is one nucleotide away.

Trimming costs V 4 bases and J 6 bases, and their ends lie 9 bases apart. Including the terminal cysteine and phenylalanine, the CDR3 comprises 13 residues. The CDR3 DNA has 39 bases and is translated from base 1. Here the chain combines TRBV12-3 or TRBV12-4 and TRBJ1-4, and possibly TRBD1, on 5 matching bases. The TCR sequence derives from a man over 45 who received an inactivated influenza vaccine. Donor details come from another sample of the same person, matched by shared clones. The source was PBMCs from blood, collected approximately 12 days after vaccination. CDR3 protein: CASSSDMDEKLFF. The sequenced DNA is TGTGCCAGCAGTTCGGACATGGATGAAAAACTGTTTTTT.